This T cell receptor beta chain emerged from a study of blood T cells in healthy people across ages (dated by TCRdb to about 2015). With regard to the full study: In model experiments, template switching captured about one uniquely barcoded TCR beta cDNA molecule for every two T cells. Using deep sequencing normalized with unique cDNA molecular identifiers, the study measured how TCR beta repertoire diversity changes with age. Four age groups were formed from the donors: young (average approximately 16 years), middle-aged (around 41), aged (about 68) and long-lived (more than 75). Donors of different ages were randomly distributed across sequencing lanes to avoid experimental bias. Two additional independent replicas of 1 million unique cDNA reads from the same blood draw were analyzed for two donors (one aged 18 to 30 and one aged 80 or older). Results the study describes overall, beyond this receptor: Estimates of total diversity from one million sequenced T cells were regarded as lower bounds and underestimates. Compared with the aged group, the long-lived group had more naive CD4+ T cells, fewer expanded clones and increased TCR diversity, suggesting age selection. Because the CMV infection status of the donors was unknown, age-related changes in expanded clonotypes may potentially have been confounded. Observed TCR beta diversity per million T cells fell roughly linearly with age, and a significant reduction was already apparent by age approximately 41. There was a strong correlation between observed TCR beta diversity and the percentage of naive T cells measured by flow cytometry. Because profiling used bulk unsorted PBMCs, naive and antigen-experienced compartments could not be compared conclusively.

Library generation was performed with 5' RACE. Sequencing used an Illumina HiSeq 2500. A second about 7 to 11 cycle PCR used a sample-barcoded 5' primer and a J-beta primer mix. A template-switch 5' adaptor carrying 12 random nucleotides introduced a unique molecular identifier onto each TCR beta cDNA molecule. Each sample yielded at least 2.5 million CDR3-containing paired-end reads. All of the RNA was converted into first-strand cDNA using the Mint cDNA synthesis kit, with a TRBC-specific oligonucleotide serving as the primer. All cDNA was treated with uracil-DNA glycosylase and then went through a first 18-cycle PCR with the universal primers M1SS and BC2_uni_R. Per the original workflow: For normalization, 1 million high-quality reads were randomly selected from each sample, with every read carrying a distinct molecular identifier. Reads sharing molecular identifiers were discarded rather than binned into consensus sequences. CDR3 identification, clonotype clustering and error correction used MiTCR with a Q25 quality threshold and the strictest error-elimination algorithm. A nonparametric unseen species model using Euler transformation provided a lower-bound estimate of total TCR beta diversity. TCRdb reprocessing: public reads trimmed at Q25 with fastp, clones called with MiXCR, in-frame beta chains kept. For every CDR3 protein sequence, its rows merge into one entry that carries the most common genes and DNA. For this entry, the V and J calls and clone size follow TCRdb and not the study's own pipeline. This sample gives approximately 1,100,000 distinct CDR3 sequences in total; 40% to 55% of them show up just once. Of the sample, approximately 19% is held by the ten largest clones.

Donors were 40 or so systemically healthy Caucasian individuals from Russia aged roughly 6 to 100 years. Each donor gave approximately 9.3 milliliters of peripheral blood, collected into EDTA-treated Vacutainer tubes. PBMCs were isolated by Ficoll-Paque density-gradient centrifugation, with at least 6 million obtained per sample. Total RNA, at least 6 micrograms per sample, was extracted from PBMCs with Trizol reagent. Naive CD45RAhigh/CD27high T cell percentages were measured by flow cytometry on a PBMC aliquot from every donor. V loses 3 bases of germline sequence and J loses 8 bases, and the interval between the two ends is 19 bases. The CDR3 has 14 amino acids, counting the end cysteine and phenylalanine. The entry retains the CDR3 DNA only, 42 bases that are in frame from base 1. The germline V gene encodes CDR1 SQVTM and CDR2 ANQGSEA. In regard to this clonotype: The antigen this receptor binds is unknown. Base qualities are missing; no much larger clone stands one base away.

This clonotype originated in a woman aged 60-75 years in good health. The V gene is TRBV29-1 and the J gene is TRBJ1-1; a tentative D match to TRBD1 spans 6 bases. The sample comprised blood. The nucleotide sequence is TGCAGCGTTGACGACCACAGGGCCTCCGCCGAAGCTTTCTTT. Its protein reads: CSVDDHRASAEAFF.